Below are 24 T cell receptor beta chains sequenced from a single sample in a study of T cells in Graves' hyperthyroidism and ophthalmopathy. The CDR3 regions of TCR beta were amplified from RNA transcripts. With the HTBI primer set, the TCR CDR3 went through a first round of RT-PCR. TCRdb reprocessed the multiplex PCR reads via MiXCR and lists one record per CDR3 protein. The table shows about 380,000 distinct CDR3 sequences, with roughly 20% occurring only once. The sequenced sample consisted of blood. These receptors all come from a young man with Graves' ophthalmopathy.

There are many counts of this clonotype. The chain recombines TRBV28 with TRBJ1-2; D possibly corresponds to TRBD1 (6 bases). This CDR3 comprises 13 residues. Trimming left V 8 bases short and J 4 bases short, with 14 bases between. Germline CDR1 MDHEN, CDR2 SYDVKM. CDR3 sequence (DNA): TGTGCCAGCTACTACAGGGCACCCTATGGCTACACCTTC. This sequence encodes CASYYRAPYGYTF.

V and J are TRBV6-2 or TRBV6-3 and TRBJ1-1; D gene unclear. The CDR3 runs to 13 residues. Trimming removed 6 bases at V and 2 bases at J, with 10 bases between. Germline V gives CDR1 MNHEY, CDR2 SVGEGT. The CDR3: CASSHLANTEAFF. The CDR3 DNA reads as TGTGCCAGCAGCCACCTGGCTAACACTGAAGCTTTCTTT.

In its sample, this clonotype was seen many times. The chain employs TRBV7-8 and TRBJ2-5; D is possibly TRBD2 (5 bases). The V gene lost 5 bases and the J gene lost 5 bases, with 18 bases spanning the gap. Germline V gene sequence: CDR1 SGHVS, CDR2 FQNEAQ. The CDR3 consists of 15 residues. CDR3 DNA: TGTGCCAGCAGCCATCTGCTGAGGAGCGGTGAGACCCAGTACTTC. Encoded protein: CASSHLLRSGETQYF.

Ten or more counts support this clonotype. The rearrangement joins TRBV11-2 to TRBJ2-1; tentatively, D is TRBD1 (6 bases). The CDR3 is made up of 15 amino acids. The V and J ends lost 4 bases and 5 bases respectively, with 15 bases between them. Germline V gives CDR1 SGHAT, CDR2 FQNNGV. The CDR3 loop is CASSSFRQENNEQFF. As DNA, the CDR3 is TGTGCCAGCAGCTCCTTCAGACAGGAGAACAATGAGCAGTTCTTC.

In this sample, this clonotype turned up many times. The V and J genes are TRBV7-9 and TRBJ2-7; maybe TRBD1 (6 bases). The V end was cut by 8 bases, the J end by 5 bases, with 7 bases between. Germline V gene sequence: CDR1 SEHNR, CDR2 FQNEAQ (reference sequence). The CDR3 is 10 amino acids. CDR3 protein: CASEGDEQYF. The CDR3 region has the DNA TGTGCCAGCGAGGGGGACGAGCAGTACTTC.

This clonotype appeared many times. The V and J genes are TRBV3-1 and TRBJ2-3, with unresolved D. The V gene's germline CDR1 is LGHDT and CDR2 YNNKEL (reference sequence). The ends were cut back, 4 bases at V and 5 bases at J, with 4 bases in the middle. This CDR3 contains 11 residues. CDR3 in amino acids: CASSRGDTQYF. The DNA for the CDR3 is TGTGCCAGCAGCCGCGGAGATACGCAGTATTTT.

There are a few counts of this clonotype. The rearrangement joins TRBV15 to TRBJ1-1; 7 positions match TRBD1. Germline V CDR1 and CDR2: LNHNV, YYDKDF (reference sequence). V trimming: 5 bases; J trimming: 1 base; junction bases outside the gene matches: 1. The CDR3 runs 13 residues. CDR3 nucleotide sequence: TGTGCCACCAGCGGACAGGAGAACACTGAAGCTTTCTTT. This encodes CATSGQENTEAFF.

This rearrangement joins TRBV5-4 to TRBJ1-2; unclear D gene. The CDR3 has 14 amino acids. Germline lookup yields CDR1 SGHNT and CDR2 YYREEE (reference sequence). Trimming removed 5 bases at V and 2 bases at J, with 13 bases between. Here the CDR3 DNA reads TGTGCCAGCAGGTACGGGGAGGAGAACTATGGCTACACCTTC. Protein sequence: CASRYGEENYGYTF.

The chain uses TRBV12-3 or TRBV12-4 and TRBJ2-3, with 9 nucleotides matching TRBD2. This CDR3 spans 15 amino acids. J was trimmed by 2 bases and V by 5 bases; bases with no gene match: 5. The CDR3 loop reads CASSRAGGDTDTQYF. DNA of the CDR3: TGTGCCAGCAGTCGGGCGGGGGGGGACACAGATACGCAGTATTTT.

The chain combines TRBV9 with TRBJ2-5; 8 nucleotides agree with TRBD2. Germline V gene sequence: CDR1 SGDLS, CDR2 YYNGEE. V lost 4 bases and J lost 5; bases outside the gene matches: 10. The CDR3 is 15 residues long. The CDR3 bases are TGTGCCAGCAGCTCAGACGGGGGGGGGCCGGAGACCCAGTACTTC. This encodes CASSSDGGGPETQYF.

On this clonotype itself: The CDR3 end shows no conserved phenylalanine or tryptophan, and so a read error is likely. The gene calls are TRBV3-1 and TRBJ2-7, with TRBD2 identical over 9 bases. Germline-derived CDR1 and CDR2 are LGHDT and YNNKEL (reference sequence). J gave up 1 base and V 3 bases, and 4 bases lay outside the gene matches. The CDR3 is made up of 15 amino acids. In nucleotides, the CDR3 is TGTGCCAGCAGCCAGACTAGCGGCAGATCCTACGAGCAGTACCTC. This gives the protein CASSQTSGRSYEQYL.

This clonotype was recorded at least ten times. The chain carries TRBV29-1 and TRBJ1-1; D is uncertain. This CDR3 has 13 amino acids. CDR1 and CDR2 from the germline V gene are SQVTM and ANQGSEA. V gave up 4 bases and J gave up 1 base, with 10 bases separating them. The CDR3 loop reads CSVGDLENTEAFF. The DNA for the CDR3 is TGCAGCGTTGGGGATTTAGAGAACACTGAAGCTTTCTTT.

The sample holds many counts of this clonotype. CDR3 loop: CASSEGGTGVYGYTF. The CDR3 DNA reads as TGTGCCAGCAGTGAAGGAGGGACAGGGGTTTATGGCTACACCTTC. This sequence joins TRBV6-1 and TRBJ1-2, with 10 positions matching TRBD1. Per germline, CDR1 MNHNS and CDR2 SASEGT. This CDR3 contains 15 residues. The J segment lost 5 bases and the V segment lost 1 base, leaving 4 bases of the junction unmatched.

This clonotype has ten or more counts. This sequence joins TRBV2 and TRBJ1-5; a weak D match, TRBD1 (5 bases). V shed 6 bases and J shed 4 bases, with 16 bases lying between them. CDR3 size: 15 residues. Per germline, CDR1 SNHLY and CDR2 FYNNEI. CDR3 in DNA: TGTGCCAGCAGCCTTACGACAGACCCTAATCAGCCCCAGCATTTT. This gives the protein CASSLTTDPNQPQHF. Full variable domain (outside the CDR3, taken from reference TRBV2 and TRBJ1-5): EPEVTQTPSHQVTQMGQEVILRCVPISNHLYFYWYRQILGQKVEFLVSFYNNEISEKSEIFDDQFSVERPDGSNFTLKIRSTKLEDSAMYFCASSLTTDPNQPQHFGDGTRLSIL.

Comment on this clonotype: The germline gene is not matched at one end of the junction; a read error may be the cause. V is TRBV12-3 or TRBV12-4 and J is TRBJ2-5, with TRBD1 identical over 10 bases. The CDR3 is made up of 14 amino acids. Here the CDR3 DNA reads TGTGCCAGCAGTTGGGACAGGGGCCAAGAGACCCTGTACTTC. Translated, it gives CASSWDRGQETLYF.

The V and J genes are TRBV4-1 and TRBJ2-3; D uncertain. V was shortened by 0 bases and J by 1 base, with 8 bases between the two germline ends. The germline gives CDR1 MGHRA, CDR2 YSYEKL. This CDR3 has 15 amino acids. CDR3 sequence reads: CASSQDGYGTDTQYF. In nucleotides, the CDR3 is TGCGCCAGCAGCCAAGATGGCTACGGCACAGATACGCAGTATTTT.

This clonotype was counted many times. The gene calls are TRBV7-3 and TRBJ2-2; D may be TRBD2 (5 bases). V was clipped by 5 bases and J by 5 bases, with 12 bases between them. Per germline, CDR1 SGHTA and CDR2 FQGTGA. The CDR3 is made up of 14 amino acids. In DNA form, the CDR3 reads TGTGCCAGCAGCACCGGAAGCGGTACCGGGGAGCTGTTTTTT. Its protein is CASSTGSGTGELFF.

Points on this clonotype: Given a much more abundant clone one base away, this may be a read error. CDR3 in amino acids: CASVGLRNNEQYF. The CDR3 region has the DNA TGTGCCAGCGTGGGACTTCGGAACAATGAGCAGTACTTC. The genes are TRBV12-3 or TRBV12-4 and TRBJ2-7, with a tentative D call TRBD2 (6 bases). V was shortened by 8 bases and J by 7 bases, with 18 bases between the two germline ends. This CDR3 contains 13 residues.

As for this clonotype: This clone may be a read error of a much larger clone one base away. The chain couples TRBV5-1 to TRBJ1-1; the D is unclear. CDR1 SGHRS and CDR2 YFSETQ come from the germline V gene. This CDR3 comprises 13 residues. The V end was cut by 7 bases, the J end by 4 bases, with 14 bases between. CDR3 in DNA: TGCGCCAGCTTTTATGGGGTGGGCACTGAAGCTTTCTTT. Translated: CASFYGVGTEAFF.

This clonotype was recorded many times. The V and J genes are TRBV5-6 and TRBJ2-3; 7 nucleotides agree with TRBD2. Germline-derived CDR1 and CDR2 are SGHDT and YYEEEE. J gave up 1 base and V 4 bases, and 9 bases lay outside the gene matches. This CDR3 region has 16 residues. The CDR3 nucleotides read TGTGCCAGCAGCCACCCTACTAGCGCCCGCACAGATACGCAGTATTTT. Translation: CASSHPTSARTDTQYF.

In this sample, this clonotype turned up many times. The CDR3 loop is CASSLDGTGEKLFF. Written as DNA, the CDR3 is TGTGCCAGCAGTCTCGACGGGACGGGTGAAAAACTGTTTTTT. The chain recombines TRBV12-3 or TRBV12-4 with TRBJ1-4; the D gene is possibly TRBD1 (5 bases). This CDR3 is built from 14 residues. With 5 bases removed from V and 7 bases from J, the gap between germline ends came to 14 bases.

This clonotype came up a few times. The chain links TRBV24-1 to TRBJ2-7; possibly TRBD1 or TRBD2 for D (6 bases each). Trimming cost V 9 bases and J 7 bases, with 18 bases left between them. The CDR3 has 13 residues. Germline CDR1 KGHDR, CDR2 SFDVKD. CDR3 sequence (DNA): TGTGCCACCCGGGGTTGGGGGGCGGATGAGCAGTACTTC. Protein product: CATRGWGADEQYF.

The chain is built from TRBV20-1 and TRBJ1-6, with D possibly TRBD1 on 5 matching bases. This CDR3 has 17 residues. Germline lookup yields CDR1 DFQATT and CDR2 SNEGSKA (reference sequence). Trimming pared 3 bases from V and 1 base from J, leaving 16 bases between. CDR3 loop: CSARKPGMGSYNSPLHF. The CDR3 DNA follows: TGCAGTGCTAGGAAACCAGGGATGGGGTCCTATAATTCACCCCTCCACTTT.

Ten or more counts support this clonotype. The chain recombines TRBV24-1 with TRBJ1-1; D is undetermined. V shed 2 bases and J shed 1 base, with 7 bases lying between them. The CDR3 contains 14 residues. Germline CDR1 KGHDR, CDR2 SFDVKD. CDR3 loop: CATSDSGSNTEAFF. The CDR3 DNA reads as TGTGCCACCAGTGATTCCGGATCGAACACTGAAGCTTTCTTT.